Listed here are 32 T cell receptor beta chains from one sample, sequenced in a study of spatial heterogeneity in lung cancer. The sample's time point: sample taken at primary tumor resection. Study-level findings and limits: Within tumors, counts of expanded alpha and beta TCRs tracked tumor mutation counts.

Which antigens these TCRs recognize remains unknown. Using its own MiXCR run on the 5' RACE reads, TCRdb lists one record per CDR3 protein. Of around 8,800 distinct CDR3 sequences detected, approximately 5% appear once; the ten largest clones hold around 14%. Sequencing was performed on lung tumor tissue, taken at surgery. The source is a female donor with early-stage non-small cell lung cancer.

This clonotype is medium-sized in the sample. The J gene is TRBJ1-2, the V gene TRBV10-3; D might be TRBD1 (5 bases). V was clipped by 2 bases and J by 2 bases, with 12 bases between them. The CDR3 is 15 amino acids. From germline, CDR1 is ENHRY and CDR2 SYGVKD. CDR3 region: CAISEGPGINYGYTF. DNA of the CDR3: TGTGCCATCAGTGAGGGCCCAGGGATAAACTATGGCTACACCTTC.

This clonotype was found many times. V gene TRBV5-1 combines with J gene TRBJ1-2; D is unclear. The CDR3 extends over 15 amino acids. The V end lost 6 bases, the J end lost 2 bases, and 17 bases lay between the germline ends. Germline CDR1 reads SGHRS; CDR2 reads YFSETQ. CDR3 DNA: TGCGCCAGCAAGTTCGAGCTCCCGAGCAACTATGGCTACACCTTC. Amino acid sequence: CASKFELPSNYGYTF. The full variable domain, with the rest looked up from reference TRBV5-1 and TRBJ1-2, is KAGVTQTPRYLIKTRGQQVTLSCSPISGHRSVSWYQQTPGQGLQFLFEYFSETQRNKGNFPGRFSGRQFSNSRSEMNVSTLELGDSALYLCASKFELPSNYGYTFGSGTRLTVV.

This clonotype was detected ten times or more. The V and J genes are TRBV11-2 and TRBJ2-5; D is undetermined. Per germline, CDR1 SGHAT and CDR2 FQNNGV. Trimming pared 1 base from V and 1 base from J, leaving 4 bases between. This CDR3 spans 13 amino acids. CDR3 DNA: TGTGCCAGCAGCTTAGTACCCCAAGAGACCCAGTACTTC. It is translated as CASSLVPQETQYF.

The gene calls are TRBV19 and TRBJ2-7; possible D gene TRBD2, 6 bases. CDR1 and CDR2 (germline): LNHDA, SQIVND (reference sequence). V lost 6 bases to trimming and J lost 0 bases, with 15 bases between them. This CDR3 is 15 amino acids long. The CDR3 loop reads CASRKAGTGSYEQYF. The CDR3, as DNA: TGTGCCAGTAGAAAGGCCGGGACTGGCTCCTACGAGCAGTACTTC.

The V and J genes are TRBV5-4 and TRBJ2-3, with TRBD1 matching 7 bases. J lost 4 bases, V lost 4 bases, and 18 bases had no gene match. The CDR3 contains 18 residues. In germline, CDR1 is SGHNT, CDR2 YYREEE (reference sequence). CDR3 sequence (DNA): TGTGCCAGCAGCCCCGGGGCCCAGGGGGTGGCGATTTCAGATACGCAGTATTTT. Translated: CASSPGAQGVAISDTQYF.

For this clonotype: A read error may be the cause here, since a much bigger clone is one base away. V gene TRBV9 combines with J gene TRBJ2-5; TRBD1 is a possible D gene (6 bases). The CDR3 is 20 amino acids. CDR1 and CDR2 (germline): SGDLS, YYNGEE. Written as DNA, the CDR3 is TGTGCCAGCAGCGTAGCTACGTGGTGGGTTTTTGGGGGCCTAAGAGAGACCCGGTACTTC. Protein: CASSVATWWVFGGLRETRYF.

There are many counts of this clonotype. The V and J genes are TRBV19 and TRBJ1-6; TRBD1 matches at 11 bases. The CDR3 spans 13 residues. Germline V gene lookup returns CDR1 LNHDA and CDR2 SQIVND (reference sequence). The V gene end was trimmed by 7 bases and the J gene end by 10 bases; junction bases not matched to a gene: 3. The CDR3 is CASIGQGASPLHF. The CDR3 DNA reads as TGTGCCAGTATCGGACAGGGGGCCTCACCCCTCCACTTT. The entire variable domain, with the rest obtained from reference TRBV19 and TRBJ1-6, is as follows: DGGITQSPKYLFRKEGQNVTLSCEQNLNHDAMYWYRQDPGQGLRLIYYSQIVNDFQKGDIAEGYSVSREKKESFPLTVTSAQKNPTAFYLCASIGQGASPLHFGNGTRLTVT.

By share, this clonotype ranks as medium-sized. The chain carries TRBV5-4 and TRBJ2-1; D is perhaps TRBD2 (6 bases). Looked up from germline, CDR1 is SGHNT and CDR2 is YYREEE (reference sequence). The germline V and J ends were trimmed by 0 bases and 9 bases, with 16 bases remaining between them. CDR3 length: 15 residues. The CDR3 loop reads CASSLEASEGSEQFF. In DNA, the CDR3 is TGTGCCAGCAGCTTGGAGGCTAGCGAGGGGAGTGAGCAGTTCTTC.

There are many counts of this clonotype. This chain uses TRBV27 with TRBJ1-4, with D tentatively TRBD1 (5 bases). V was shortened by 5 bases and J by 8 bases, with 15 bases between the two germline ends. Germline-derived CDR1 and CDR2 are MNHEY and SMNVEV (reference sequence). The CDR3 runs 14 residues. The CDR3 loop is CASSPRGEGEKLFF. As DNA, the CDR3 is TGTGCCAGCAGTCCTCGAGGGGAGGGGGAAAAACTGTTTTTT.

This clonotype was seen repeatedly, ten times or more. This rearrangement joins TRBV10-3 to TRBJ1-5, with TRBD1 as a possible D gene (6 bases). Germline values: CDR1 ENHRY, CDR2 SYGVKD. CDR3 size: 15 residues. V was clipped by 6 bases and J by 1 base, with 13 bases between them. The chain's CDR3 is CAISDRPGSNQPQHF. CDR3 nucleotides: TGTGCCATCAGCGACAGGCCAGGAAGCAATCAGCCCCAGCATTTT.

This clonotype was picked up a small number of times. The genes are TRBV7-3 and TRBJ2-5, with a tentative D call TRBD2 (6 bases). Trimming cost V 2 bases and J 5 bases, with 15 bases left between them. The V gene's germline CDR1 is SGHTA and CDR2 FQGTGA. CDR3 length equals 15 residues. Here the CDR3 DNA reads TGTGCCAGCAGCTTATCGGGGGACCGTACGGAGACCCAGTACTTC. Translating gives CASSLSGDRTETQYF.

This clonotype was recorded at least ten times. The rearrangement joins TRBV4-2 to TRBJ1-1; possibly TRBD1 for D (5 bases). The V end lost 6 bases, the J end lost 4 bases, and 15 bases lay between the germline ends. The germline V gene encodes CDR1 LGHNA and CDR2 YNFKEQ. This CDR3 region has 14 residues. The CDR3 sequence: CASSPKGQGTEAFF. The CDR3 DNA reads as TGTGCCAGCAGTCCGAAGGGGCAAGGCACTGAAGCTTTCTTT.

This clonotype was recorded at least ten times. The chain couples TRBV29-1 to TRBJ1-2; possible D gene TRBD1, 5 bases. The CDR3 sequence is 14 residues long. Trimming removed 3 bases from V and 5 bases from J, with 16 bases in between. Per germline, CDR1 SQVTM and CDR2 ANQGSEA. CDR3 residues: CSVDGADEQYGYTF. CDR3 sequence (DNA): TGCAGCGTTGATGGGGCAGATGAACAGTATGGCTACACCTTC.

The chain's CDR3 is CARSVEGSLGTQYF. The DNA of the CDR3 is TGTGCAAGAAGCGTAGAGGGCAGTTTGGGTACGCAGTATTTT. This sequence joins TRBV9 and TRBJ2-3; weak D call: TRBD2 (5 bases). CDR1 is SGDLS and CDR2 is YYNGEE in the germline V gene. This CDR3 region has 14 residues.

This clonotype came up many times. The chain carries TRBV30 and TRBJ1-2, with D perhaps TRBD1 (5 bases). This CDR3 spans 12 amino acids. V lost 2 bases, J lost 2 bases, and 6 bases lay in between. Germline loops: CDR1 GTSNPN, CDR2 SVGIG (reference sequence). The CDR3 sequence is CAWSSGNYGYTF. For the CDR3, the DNA is TGTGCCTGGAGTTCAGGGAACTATGGCTACACCTTC.

The CDR3 DNA reads as TGTGCCAGCAGCTTGGTGGATGTCACAGATACGCAGTATTTT. Translation: CASSLVDVTDTQYF. The V call is TRBV7-9, the J call TRBJ2-3; D gene ambiguous. CDR1 is SEHNR and CDR2 is FQNEAQ in the germline V gene (reference sequence). The CDR3 totals 14 residues. Deletions cut 3 bases from V and 2 bases from J, with 9 bases between.

This clonotype has ten or more counts. CDR3 loop: CASSPPIDSYNEQFF. The CDR3 nucleotides are TGTGCCAGCTCACCACCCATAGATAGCTACAATGAGCAGTTCTTC. V is TRBV18 and J is TRBJ2-1; no firm D call. Germline CDR1 is KGHSH and CDR2 is LQKENI. With 0 bases removed from V and 3 bases from J, the gap between germline ends came to 9 bases. CDR3 length: 15 amino acids.

This clonotype was observed at least ten times. This chain uses TRBV7-9 with TRBJ1-2, with TRBD1 matching over 8 bases. With V trimmed by 8 bases and J by 6 bases, 14 bases remained unmatched. The germline CDR1 and CDR2 sequences are SEHNR and FQNEAQ (reference sequence). This CDR3 contains 15 residues. The CDR3 DNA sequence: TGTGCCAGCTCAGCTCCTACCGGGACAGGTGATGGCTACACCTTC. Translating gives CASSAPTGTGDGYTF.

This clonotype is classed as medium-sized (0.01 to 0.1%). The chain recombines TRBV5-1 with TRBJ2-1; TRBD2 aligns across 13 bases. The ends lost 1 base at V and 8 bases at J; junction bases unmatched: 9. The V gene's germline CDR1 is SGHRS and CDR2 YFSETQ. This CDR3 region has 17 residues. CDR3 in DNA: TGCGCCAGCAGCTTGCTAGCCACTAGCGGGAGGGGGGATGAGCAGTTCTTC. It codes for CASSLLATSGRGDEQFF.

This clonotype has ten or more counts. This rearrangement joins TRBV11-2 to TRBJ2-3, with D hard to call. Trimming cost V 5 bases and J 3 bases, with 9 bases left between them. This CDR3 has 13 amino acids. Germline loops: CDR1 SGHAT, CDR2 FQNNGV. The CDR3 loop reads CASSALRTDTQYF. Written as DNA, the CDR3 is TGTGCCAGCAGCGCGCTTCGGACAGATACGCAGTATTTT.

The chain is built from TRBV7-9 and TRBJ2-7; 11 bases are shared with TRBD1. CDR3 length: 14 amino acids. Germline values: CDR1 SEHNR, CDR2 FQNEAQ (reference sequence). J lost 8 bases, V lost 1 base, and 4 bases had no gene match. CDR3 DNA: TGTGCCAGCAGCTTAGGGGGACAGGGGGTAAAGCAGTACTTC. This gives the protein CASSLGGQGVKQYF.

This clonotype has ten or more counts. J is TRBJ1-6 and V is TRBV30; TRBD1 matches 11 bases. This CDR3 has 16 amino acids. CDR1 and CDR2 from the germline V gene are GTSNPN and SVGIG (reference sequence). With V trimmed by 7 bases and J by 5 bases, 10 bases remained unmatched. The CDR3 here is CAFCPRDRGNNSPLHF. The CDR3 nucleotides are TGTGCCTTCTGTCCCCGGGACAGGGGGAATAATTCACCCCTCCACTTT. The variable domain in full, completed from reference TRBV30 and TRBJ1-6, reads SQTIHQWPATLVQPVGSPLSLECTVEGTSNPNLYWYRQAAGRGLQLLFYSVGIGQISSEVPQNLSASRPQDRQFILSSKKLLLSDSGFYLCAFCPRDRGNNSPLHFGNGTRLTVT.

This clonotype was seen many times. The chain recombines TRBV20-1 with TRBJ1-5; D ambiguous. CDR1 is DFQATT, CDR2 SNEGSKA, per germline (reference sequence). Trimming took off 0 bases at V and 4 bases at J, with 1 base between the two ends. This CDR3 region has 11 residues. CDR3 in amino acids: CSARENQPQHF. DNA for the CDR3: TGCAGTGCTAGAGAGAATCAGCCCCAGCATTTT.

The chain is built from TRBV30 and TRBJ2-7; possible D gene TRBD1, 6 bases. This CDR3 is 12 amino acids long. Germline lookup yields CDR1 GTSNPN and CDR2 SVGIG (reference sequence). The ends were cut back, 8 bases at V and 5 bases at J, with 16 bases in the middle. The CDR3 here is CAGGTGFHEQYF. CDR3 nucleotide sequence: TGTGCCGGGGGCACAGGGTTCCACGAGCAGTACTTC.

This clonotype was seen many times. The genes are TRBV5-6 and TRBJ2-1; the match to TRBD2 covers 8 bases. The germline V gene has CDR1 SGHDT and CDR2 YYEEEE. V shed 1 base and J 4 bases; nucleotides not matched to a gene: 4. CDR3 length equals 15 residues. The CDR3 reads CASSLPGGQYNEQFF. Written as DNA, the CDR3 is TGTGCCAGCAGCTTGCCGGGAGGGCAGTACAATGAGCAGTTCTTC. The full variable domain, rest sourced from reference TRBV5-6 and TRBJ2-1, is DAGVTQSPTHLIKTRGQQVTLRCSPKSGHDTVSWYQQALGQGPQFIFQYYEEEERQRGNFPDRFSGHQFPNYSSELNVNALLLGDSALYLCASSLPGGQYNEQFFGPGTRLTVL.

By share, this clonotype counts as medium-sized. J is TRBJ2-2 and V is TRBV20-1; D might be TRBD2 (5 bases). The CDR3 has 14 residues. CDR1 and CDR2 from the germline V gene are DFQATT and SNEGSKA (reference sequence). V shed 7 bases and J shed 5 bases, with 17 bases lying between them. The CDR3 DNA sequence: TGCAGTGTTTCAAGGAACCCGGGAACCGGGGAGCTGTTTTTT. Amino acid sequence: CSVSRNPGTGELFF.

This clonotype was seen repeatedly, ten times or more. As DNA, the CDR3 is TGTGCCAGTATGAGGGGCTTCGAGAAATACGAGCAGTACTTC. This codes for CASMRGFEKYEQYF. The chain employs TRBV28 and TRBJ2-7; D is tentatively TRBD1 or TRBD2 (5 bases each). The CDR3 length is 14 residues. V was clipped by 9 bases and J by 4 bases, with 19 bases between them. The germline CDR1 and CDR2 sequences are MDHEN and SYDVKM. The full variable domain, with the rest looked up from reference TRBV28 and TRBJ2-7, is DVKVTQSSRYLVKRTGEKVFLECVQDMDHENMFWYRQDPGLGLRLIYFSYDVKMKEKGDIPEGYSVSREKKERFSLILESASTNQTSMYLCASMRGFEKYEQYFGPGTRLTVT.

This clonotype rates as medium-sized (0.01 to 0.1%). This sequence joins TRBV28 and TRBJ1-2; tentatively, D is TRBD1 (6 bases). Per germline, CDR1 MDHEN and CDR2 SYDVKM. V shed 6 bases and J shed 4 bases, with 9 bases lying between them. This CDR3 has 12 amino acids. DNA for the CDR3: TGTGCCAGCAGCGACAGGAGCTATGGCTACACCTTC. Its protein product is CASSDRSYGYTF.

This clonotype was seen ten or more times. The genes are TRBV20-1 and TRBJ2-7, with D unresolved. CDR1 is DFQATT and CDR2 is SNEGSKA in the germline V gene (reference sequence). CDR3 length equals 14 residues. Trimming cost V 4 bases and J 0 bases, with 13 bases left between them. CDR3 coding DNA: TGCAGTGCTAAATGGCTGATTAACTCCTACGAGCAGTACTTC. Translation gives CSAKWLINSYEQYF.

V usage is TRBV11-1 and J usage is TRBJ2-3, with 10 bases that match TRBD1. CDR3 length equals 16 residues. J lost 0 bases, V lost 5 bases, and 5 bases had no gene match. The V gene's germline CDR1 is SGHAT and CDR2 FQDESV (reference sequence). CDR3 nucleotide sequence: TGTGCCAGCAGCCTCGACAGGGGGCGAAGCACAGATACGCAGTATTTT. This encodes CASSLDRGRSTDTQYF. Drawing the rest from reference TRBV11-1 and TRBJ2-3, the complete variable domain is EAEVAQSPRYKITEKSQAVAFWCDPISGHATLYWYRQILGQGPELLVQFQDESVVDDSQLPKDRFSAERLKGVDSTLKIQPAELGDSAMYLCASSLDRGRSTDTQYFGPGTRLTVL.

This clonotype was detected many times. The chain combines TRBV6-6 with TRBJ2-7; perhaps D is TRBD1 or TRBD2 (5 bases each). The germline V gene encodes CDR1 MNHNY and CDR2 SVGAGI (reference sequence). V was shortened by 0 bases and J by 1 base, with 7 bases between the two germline ends. The CDR3 is made up of 14 amino acids. CDR3 in DNA: TGTGCCAGCAGTTACTCGGGGGAATCCTACGAGCAGTACTTC. The encoded protein is CASSYSGESYEQYF.

The sample holds many counts of this clonotype. The V and J genes are TRBV11-1 and TRBJ1-1; no clear D. The V end lost 2 bases, the J end lost 7 bases, and 11 bases lay between the germline ends. CDR3 size: 13 residues. Germline-derived CDR1 and CDR2 are SGHAT and FQDESV (reference sequence). Here the CDR3 reads CASSLNGFHEAFF. The CDR3 DNA follows: TGTGCCAGCAGCTTAAATGGGTTCCATGAAGCTTTCTTT.